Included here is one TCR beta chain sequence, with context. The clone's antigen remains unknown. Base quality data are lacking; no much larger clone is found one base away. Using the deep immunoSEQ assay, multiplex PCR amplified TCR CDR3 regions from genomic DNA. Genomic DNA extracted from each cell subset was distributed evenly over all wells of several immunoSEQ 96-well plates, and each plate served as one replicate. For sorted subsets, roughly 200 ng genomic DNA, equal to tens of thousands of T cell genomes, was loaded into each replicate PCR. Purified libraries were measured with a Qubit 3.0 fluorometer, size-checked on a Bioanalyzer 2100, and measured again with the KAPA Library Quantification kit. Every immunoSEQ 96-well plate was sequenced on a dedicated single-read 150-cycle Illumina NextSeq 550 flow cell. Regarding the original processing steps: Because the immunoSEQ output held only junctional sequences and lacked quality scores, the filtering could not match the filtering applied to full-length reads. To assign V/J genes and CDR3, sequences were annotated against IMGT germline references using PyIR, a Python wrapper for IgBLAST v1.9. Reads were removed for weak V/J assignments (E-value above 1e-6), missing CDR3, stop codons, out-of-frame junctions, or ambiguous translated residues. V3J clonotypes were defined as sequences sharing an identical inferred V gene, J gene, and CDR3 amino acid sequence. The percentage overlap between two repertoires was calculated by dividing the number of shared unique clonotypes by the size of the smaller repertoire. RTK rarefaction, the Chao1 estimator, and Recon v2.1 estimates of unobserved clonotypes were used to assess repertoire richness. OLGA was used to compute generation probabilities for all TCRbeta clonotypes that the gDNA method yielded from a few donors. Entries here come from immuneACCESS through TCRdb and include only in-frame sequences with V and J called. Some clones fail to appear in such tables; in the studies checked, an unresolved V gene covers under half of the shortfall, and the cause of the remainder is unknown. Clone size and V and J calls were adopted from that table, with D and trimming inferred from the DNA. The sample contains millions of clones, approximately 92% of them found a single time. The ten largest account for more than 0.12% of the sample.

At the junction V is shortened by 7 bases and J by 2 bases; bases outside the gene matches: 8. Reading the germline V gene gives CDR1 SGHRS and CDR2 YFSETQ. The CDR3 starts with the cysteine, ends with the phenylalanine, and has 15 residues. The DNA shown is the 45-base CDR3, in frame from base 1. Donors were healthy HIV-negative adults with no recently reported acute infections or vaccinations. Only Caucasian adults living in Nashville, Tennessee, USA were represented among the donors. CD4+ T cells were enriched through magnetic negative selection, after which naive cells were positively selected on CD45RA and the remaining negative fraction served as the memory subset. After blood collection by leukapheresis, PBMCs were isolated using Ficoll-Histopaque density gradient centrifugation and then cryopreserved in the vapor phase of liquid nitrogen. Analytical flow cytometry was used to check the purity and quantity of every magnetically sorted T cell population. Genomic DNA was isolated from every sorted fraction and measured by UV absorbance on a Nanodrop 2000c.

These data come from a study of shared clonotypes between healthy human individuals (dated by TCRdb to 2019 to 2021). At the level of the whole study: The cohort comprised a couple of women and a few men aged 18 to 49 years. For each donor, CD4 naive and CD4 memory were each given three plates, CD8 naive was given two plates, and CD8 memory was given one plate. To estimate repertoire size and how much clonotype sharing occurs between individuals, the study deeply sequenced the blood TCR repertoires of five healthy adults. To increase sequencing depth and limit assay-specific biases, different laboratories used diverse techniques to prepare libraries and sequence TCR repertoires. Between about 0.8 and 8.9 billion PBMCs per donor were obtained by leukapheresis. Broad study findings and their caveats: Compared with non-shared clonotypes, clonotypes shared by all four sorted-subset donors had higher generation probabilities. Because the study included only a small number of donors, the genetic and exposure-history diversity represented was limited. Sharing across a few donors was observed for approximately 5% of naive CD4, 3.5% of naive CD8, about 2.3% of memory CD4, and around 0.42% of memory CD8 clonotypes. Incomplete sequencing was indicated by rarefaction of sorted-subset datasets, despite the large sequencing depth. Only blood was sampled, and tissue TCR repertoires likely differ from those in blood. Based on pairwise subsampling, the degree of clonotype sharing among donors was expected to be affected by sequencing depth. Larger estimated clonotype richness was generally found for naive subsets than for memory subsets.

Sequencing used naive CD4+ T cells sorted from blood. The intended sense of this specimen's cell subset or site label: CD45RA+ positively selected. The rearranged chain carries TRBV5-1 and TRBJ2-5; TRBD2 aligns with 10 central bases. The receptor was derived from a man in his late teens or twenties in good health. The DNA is TGCGCCAGCTGGAAGAGCGGGGGGGGACAAGAGACCCAGTACTTC. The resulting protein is CASWKSGGGQETQYF.